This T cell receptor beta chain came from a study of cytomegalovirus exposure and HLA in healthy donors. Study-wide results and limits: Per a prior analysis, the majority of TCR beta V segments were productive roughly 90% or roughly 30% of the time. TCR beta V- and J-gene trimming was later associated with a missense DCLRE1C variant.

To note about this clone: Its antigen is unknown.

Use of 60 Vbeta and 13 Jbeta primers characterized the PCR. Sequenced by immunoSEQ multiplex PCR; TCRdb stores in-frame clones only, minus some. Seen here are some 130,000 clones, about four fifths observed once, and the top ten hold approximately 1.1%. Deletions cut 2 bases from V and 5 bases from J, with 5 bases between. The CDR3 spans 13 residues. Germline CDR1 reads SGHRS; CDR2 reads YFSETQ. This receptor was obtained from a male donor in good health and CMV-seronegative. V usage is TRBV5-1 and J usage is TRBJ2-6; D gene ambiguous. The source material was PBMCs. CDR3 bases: TGCGCCAGCAGCTTAGACAGGGCCAACGTCCTGACTTTC. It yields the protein CASSLDRANVLTF.